Each of the 10 T cell receptor beta chains below was sequenced from the same sample in a study of T cells in Graves' hyperthyroidism and ophthalmopathy (dated by TCRdb to between 2017 and 2020). Receptor amplification or capture employed multiplex PCR. The reads were generated on an Illumina HiSeq 2000. TCR beta CDR3 regions were amplified from RNA transcripts. A first-round RT-PCR of the TCR CDR3 used the HTBI primer set with the Qiagen OneStep RT-PCR kit. TCRdb itself trimmed the public reads at Q25 with fastp, ran MiXCR and retained productive beta chains. CDR3 protein duplicates are merged, each entry listing the most common genes and DNA. This sample is represented by 300,000 to 450,000 distinct CDR3 sequences; approximately 17% of them were singletons. The ten largest clonotypes hold around a third of the sample. The sample comprised blood. These receptors were collected from a woman aged 25 to 45 with Graves' hyperthyroidism that later progressed to Graves' ophthalmopathy.

This clonotype was recorded many times. The J gene is TRBJ1-5, the V gene TRBV10-3, with D hard to call. This CDR3 is built from 17 residues. With 4 bases removed from V and 1 base from J, the gap between germline ends came to 17 bases. Germline lookup yields CDR1 ENHRY and CDR2 SYGVKD. CDR3 DNA: TGTGCCATCAGTGGTTTATTGTCGGTGGGGAGCAATCAGCCCCAGCATTTT. Protein product: CAISGLLSVGSNQPQHF.

This clonotype was found many times. The chain recombines TRBV28 with TRBJ2-1; TRBD2 matches 8 bases. Germline loops: CDR1 MDHEN, CDR2 SYDVKM. The CDR3 totals 14 residues. The V gene end was trimmed by 5 bases and the J gene end by 6 bases; junction bases not matched to a gene: 6. DNA for the CDR3: TGTGCCAGCAGTGCCGGGACTAGTGGCAATGAGCAGTTCTTC. Protein: CASSAGTSGNEQFF.

This clonotype was seen ten or more times. The rearrangement joins TRBV12-3 or TRBV12-4 to TRBJ2-1; no definite D call. This CDR3 has 16 amino acids. The V and J ends lost 5 bases and 0 bases respectively, with 14 bases between them. The CDR3 is CASSPSSRSSYNEQFF. Written as DNA, the CDR3 is TGTGCCAGCAGTCCGTCATCTCGAAGCTCCTACAATGAGCAGTTCTTC.

This chain connects TRBV2 to TRBJ2-3; 8 nucleotides line up with TRBD2. Unmatched junction bases numbered 6, after V lost 2 bases and J lost 2 bases. In germline, CDR1 is SNHLY, CDR2 FYNNEI. This CDR3 spans 16 amino acids. Here the CDR3 DNA reads TGTGCCAGCAGTGAAAGCGGGAGAAAAGACACAGATACGCAGTATTTT. Its protein product is CASSESGRKDTDTQYF.

CDR3 nucleotide sequence: TGTGCCAGCAGAGGGCTAGGGGGCCCGTCGAACACTGAAGCTTTCTTT. Its translation: CASRGLGGPSNTEAFF. The chain combines TRBV2 with TRBJ1-1; TRBD1 matches at 7 bases. V lost 6 bases to trimming and J lost 1 base; unmatched junction nucleotides: 11. Germline loops: CDR1 SNHLY, CDR2 FYNNEI. The CDR3 runs 16 residues.

This clonotype was picked up one time. The V gene is TRBV11-2, the J gene TRBJ2-4; TRBD2 aligns across 8 bases. The CDR3 totals 14 residues. The V and J ends lost 1 base and 8 bases, in that order; junction bases with no gene match: 4. Germline V gene data show CDR1 as SGHAT and CDR2 as FQNNGV. In nucleotides, the CDR3 is TGTGCCAGCAGCTTAGTGGGAGCGGGAGACATTCAGTACTTC. It translates to CASSLVGAGDIQYF.

This clonotype was counted ten times or more. The chain carries TRBV7-2 and TRBJ1-1; D is uncertain. Germline assignment: CDR1 SGHTA and CDR2 FQGNSA. The CDR3 consists of 14 residues. The ends were cut back, 0 bases at V and 9 bases at J, with 14 bases in the middle. The CDR3 sequence is CASSLAPSVGKAFF. CDR3 bases: TGTGCCAGCAGCTTAGCCCCTTCTGTGGGTAAAGCTTTCTTT. The whole variable domain, remainder taken from reference TRBV7-2 and TRBJ1-1, is GAGVSQSPSNKVTEKGKDVELRCDPISGHTALYWYRQSLGQGLEFLIYFQGNSAPDKSGLPSDRFSAERTGGSVSTLTIQRTQQEDSAVYLCASSLAPSVGKAFFGQGTRLTVV.

This clonotype was found a few times. V is TRBV7-8 and J is TRBJ2-7; D perhaps matches TRBD1 (5 bases). The V end lost 5 bases, the J end lost 2 bases, and 10 bases lay between the germline ends. CDR3 length equals 13 residues. Germline assignment: CDR1 SGHVS and CDR2 FQNEAQ. As DNA, the CDR3 is TGTGCCAGCAGCCAGACAGCCACCTACGAGCAGTACTTC. It codes for CASSQTATYEQYF.

This clonotype was found many times. V usage is TRBV7-9 and J usage is TRBJ1-1; D gene ambiguous. Germline V gene sequence: CDR1 SEHNR, CDR2 FQNEAQ (reference sequence). Deletions cut 2 bases from V and 0 bases from J, with 10 bases between. The CDR3 totals 15 residues. CDR3 coding DNA: TGTGCCAGCAGCTTAATCCGGCCGGTGAACACTGAAGCTTTCTTT. Encoded protein: CASSLIRPVNTEAFF.

This clonotype was seen at least ten times. The junction shows a germline mismatch at one end, possibly a read error. The chain employs TRBV2 and TRBJ2-5, with TRBD2 matching over 14 bases. CDR1 SNHLY and CDR2 FYNNEI come from the germline V gene. This CDR3 comprises 16 residues. Here the CDR3 reads CASSEGLAGGVETQYF. The CDR3 region has the DNA TGTGCCAGCAGCGAAGGACTAGCGGGGGGCGTAGAGACCCAGTACTTC.